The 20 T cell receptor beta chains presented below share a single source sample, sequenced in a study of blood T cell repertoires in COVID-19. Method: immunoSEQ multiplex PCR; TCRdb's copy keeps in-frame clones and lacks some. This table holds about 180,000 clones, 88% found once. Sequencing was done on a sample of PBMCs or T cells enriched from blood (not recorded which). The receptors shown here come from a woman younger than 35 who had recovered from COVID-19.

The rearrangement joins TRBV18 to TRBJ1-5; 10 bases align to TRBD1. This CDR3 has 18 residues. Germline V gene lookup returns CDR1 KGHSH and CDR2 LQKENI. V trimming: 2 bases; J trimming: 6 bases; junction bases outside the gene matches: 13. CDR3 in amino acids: CASSPFIQGQGSFQPQHF. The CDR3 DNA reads TGTGCCAGCTCACCATTTATCCAGGGACAGGGGTCGTTTCAGCCCCAGCATTTT.

The CDR3 nucleotides are TGTGCCATCAGTGAAAGGGACAGGGCGGACACTGAAGCTTTCTTT. It encodes CAISERDRADTEAFF. J is TRBJ1-1 and V is TRBV10-3; TRBD1 matches at 9 bases. The J segment lost 3 bases and the V segment lost 3 bases, leaving 5 bases of the junction unmatched. The CDR3 covers 15 residues. Germline CDR1 is ENHRY and CDR2 is SYGVKD.

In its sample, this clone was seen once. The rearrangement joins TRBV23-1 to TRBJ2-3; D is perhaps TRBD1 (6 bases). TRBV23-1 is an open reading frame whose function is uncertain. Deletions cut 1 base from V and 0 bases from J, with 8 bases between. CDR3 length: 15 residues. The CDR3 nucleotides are TGCGCCAGCAGTCAATACAGGGCTAGCACAGATACGCAGTATTTT. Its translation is CASSQYRASTDTQYF.

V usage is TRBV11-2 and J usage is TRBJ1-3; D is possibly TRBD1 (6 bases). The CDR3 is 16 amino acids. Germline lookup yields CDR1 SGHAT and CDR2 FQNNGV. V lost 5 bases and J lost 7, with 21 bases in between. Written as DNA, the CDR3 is TGTGCCAGCAGCCCTGCCCGACAGGTTTTAGAGAACACCATATATTTT. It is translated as CASSPARQVLENTIYF.

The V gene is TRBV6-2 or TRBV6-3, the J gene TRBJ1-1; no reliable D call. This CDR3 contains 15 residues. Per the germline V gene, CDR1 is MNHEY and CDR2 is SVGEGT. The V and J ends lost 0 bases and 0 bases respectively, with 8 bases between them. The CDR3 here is CASSYSRLLNTEAFF. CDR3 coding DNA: TGTGCCAGCAGTTACTCGCGACTCTTGAACACTGAAGCTTTCTTT.

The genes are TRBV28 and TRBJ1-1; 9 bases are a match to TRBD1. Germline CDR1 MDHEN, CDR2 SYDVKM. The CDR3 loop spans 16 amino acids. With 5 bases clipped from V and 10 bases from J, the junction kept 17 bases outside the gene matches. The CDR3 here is CASSVPGQGYLGGAFF. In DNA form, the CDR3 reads TGTGCCAGCAGTGTACCGGGACAGGGCTACTTGGGGGGAGCTTTCTTT.

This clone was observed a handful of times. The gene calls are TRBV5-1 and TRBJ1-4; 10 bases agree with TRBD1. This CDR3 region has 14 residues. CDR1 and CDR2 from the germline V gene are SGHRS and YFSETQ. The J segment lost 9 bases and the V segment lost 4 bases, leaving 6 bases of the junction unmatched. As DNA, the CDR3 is TGCGCCAGCAGCCCCGGGACAGGGGAGAAAAAACTGTTTTTT. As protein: CASSPGTGEKKLFF.

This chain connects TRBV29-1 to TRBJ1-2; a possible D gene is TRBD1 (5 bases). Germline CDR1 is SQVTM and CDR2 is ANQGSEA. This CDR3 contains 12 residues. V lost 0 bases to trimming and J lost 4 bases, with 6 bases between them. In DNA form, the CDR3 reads TGCAGCGTTGAAGAGACAGTCTATGGCTACACCTTC. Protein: CSVEETVYGYTF.

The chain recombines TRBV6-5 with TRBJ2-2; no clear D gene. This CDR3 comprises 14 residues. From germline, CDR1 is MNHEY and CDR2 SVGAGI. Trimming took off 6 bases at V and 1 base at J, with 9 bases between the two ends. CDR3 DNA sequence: TGTGCCAGCAGGGCACCGGGGAACACCGGGGAGCTGTTTTTT. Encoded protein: CASRAPGNTGELFF.

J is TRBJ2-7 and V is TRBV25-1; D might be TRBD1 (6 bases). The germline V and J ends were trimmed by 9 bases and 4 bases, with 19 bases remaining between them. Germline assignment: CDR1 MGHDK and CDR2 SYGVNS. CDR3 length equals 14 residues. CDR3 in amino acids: CASTGEQGRYEQYF. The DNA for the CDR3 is TGTGCCAGTACTGGTGAACAGGGTCGATACGAGCAGTACTTC.

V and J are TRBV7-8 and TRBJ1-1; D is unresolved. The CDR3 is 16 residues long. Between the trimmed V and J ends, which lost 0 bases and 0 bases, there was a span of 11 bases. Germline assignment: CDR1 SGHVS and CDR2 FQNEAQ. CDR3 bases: TGTGCCAGCAGCTTAGCTAATCGGGATCTGAACACTGAAGCTTTCTTT. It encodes CASSLANRDLNTEAFF.

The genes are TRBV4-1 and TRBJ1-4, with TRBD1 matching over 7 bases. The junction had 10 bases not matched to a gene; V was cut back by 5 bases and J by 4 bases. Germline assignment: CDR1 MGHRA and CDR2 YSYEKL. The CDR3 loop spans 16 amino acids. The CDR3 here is CASSGKRGLGNEKLFF. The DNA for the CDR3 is TGCGCCAGCAGCGGTAAAAGGGGGCTCGGTAATGAAAAACTGTTTTTT.

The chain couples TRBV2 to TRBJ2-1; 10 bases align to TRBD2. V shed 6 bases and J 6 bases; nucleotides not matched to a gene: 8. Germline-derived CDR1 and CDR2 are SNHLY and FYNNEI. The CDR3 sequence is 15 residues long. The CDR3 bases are TGTGCCAGCAGGAAGGGACTAGCGCTAACCAATGAGCAGTTCTTC. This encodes CASRKGLALTNEQFF.

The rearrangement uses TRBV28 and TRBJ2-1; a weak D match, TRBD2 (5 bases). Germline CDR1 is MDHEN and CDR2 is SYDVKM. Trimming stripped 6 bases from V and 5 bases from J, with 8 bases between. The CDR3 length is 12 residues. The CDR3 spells CASRQTNNEQFF. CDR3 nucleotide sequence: TGTGCCAGCAGGCAGACTAACAATGAGCAGTTCTTC.

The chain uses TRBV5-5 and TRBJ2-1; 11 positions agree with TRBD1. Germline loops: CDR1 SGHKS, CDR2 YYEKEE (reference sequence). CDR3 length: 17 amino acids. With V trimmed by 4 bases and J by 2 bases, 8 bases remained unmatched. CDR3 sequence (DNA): TGTGCCAGCAGCCGTTCGGGACAGGGGGGACCCTACAATGAGCAGTTCTTC. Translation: CASSRSGQGGPYNEQFF.

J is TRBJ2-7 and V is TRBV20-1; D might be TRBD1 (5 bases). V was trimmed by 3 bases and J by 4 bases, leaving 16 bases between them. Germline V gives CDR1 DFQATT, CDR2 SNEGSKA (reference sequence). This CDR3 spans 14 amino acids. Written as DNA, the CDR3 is TGCAGTGCTAGTGGTAGGGGTTCCCTGTACGAGCAGTACTTC. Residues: CSASGRGSLYEQYF.

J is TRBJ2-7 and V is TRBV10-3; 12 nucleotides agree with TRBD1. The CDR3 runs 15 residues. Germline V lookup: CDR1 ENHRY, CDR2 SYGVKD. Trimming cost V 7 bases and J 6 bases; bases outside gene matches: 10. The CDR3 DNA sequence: TGTGCCATCACTGGGACCGGGACAGGGGGCAGCGAGCAGTACTTC. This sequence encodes CAITGTGTGGSEQYF.

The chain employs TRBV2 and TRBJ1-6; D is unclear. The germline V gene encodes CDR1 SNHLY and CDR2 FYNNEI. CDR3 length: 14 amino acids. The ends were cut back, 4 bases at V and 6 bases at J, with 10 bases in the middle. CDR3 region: CASSGSGGNSPLHF. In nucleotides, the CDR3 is TGTGCCAGCAGTGGGTCCGGAGGTAATTCACCCCTCCACTTT.

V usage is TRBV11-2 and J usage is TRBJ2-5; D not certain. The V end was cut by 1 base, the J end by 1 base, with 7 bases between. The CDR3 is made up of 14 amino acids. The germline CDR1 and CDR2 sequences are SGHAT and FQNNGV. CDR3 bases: TGTGCCAGCAGCTTAGCCCTTATCCAAGAGACCCAGTACTTC. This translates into CASSLALIQETQYF.

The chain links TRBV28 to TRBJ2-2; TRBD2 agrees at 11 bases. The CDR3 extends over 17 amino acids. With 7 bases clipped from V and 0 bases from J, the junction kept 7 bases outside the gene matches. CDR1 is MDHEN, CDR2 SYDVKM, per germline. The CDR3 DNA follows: TGTGCCAGCAAGGGGCTAGCGGGGGGAGCGAACACCGGGGAGCTGTTTTTT. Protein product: CASKGLAGGANTGELFF. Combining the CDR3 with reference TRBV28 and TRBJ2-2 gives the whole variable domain DVKVTQSSRYLVKRTGEKVFLECVQDMDHENMFWYRQDPGLGLRLIYFSYDVKMKEKGDIPEGYSVSREKKERFSLILESASTNQTSMYLCASKGLAGGANTGELFFGEGSRLTVL.